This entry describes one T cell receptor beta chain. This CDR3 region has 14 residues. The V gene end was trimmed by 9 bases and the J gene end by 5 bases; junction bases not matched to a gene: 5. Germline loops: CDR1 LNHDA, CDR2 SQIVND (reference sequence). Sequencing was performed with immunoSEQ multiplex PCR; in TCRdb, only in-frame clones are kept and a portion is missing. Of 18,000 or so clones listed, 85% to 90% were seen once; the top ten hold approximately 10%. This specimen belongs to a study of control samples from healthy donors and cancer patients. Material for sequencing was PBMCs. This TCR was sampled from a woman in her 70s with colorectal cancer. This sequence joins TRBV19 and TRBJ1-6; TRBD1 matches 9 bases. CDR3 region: CARGDRDNNSPLHF. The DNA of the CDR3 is TGTGCCAGGGGGGACAGGGATAATAATTCACCCCTCCACTTT. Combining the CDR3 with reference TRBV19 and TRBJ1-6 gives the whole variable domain DGGITQSPKYLFRKEGQNVTLSCEQNLNHDAMYWYRQDPGQGLRLIYYSQIVNDFQKGDIAEGYSVSREKKESFPLTVTSAQKNPTAFYLCARGDRDNNSPLHFGNGTRLTVT.